This TCR beta chain is drawn from a study of blood T cell repertoires in COVID-19. At the level of the study: PBMCs, B-cell-depleted T cells, or T cells provided the cDNA or gDNA that made up the material.

V gave up 2 bases and J gave up 6 bases, with 13 bases separating them. Germline V lookup: CDR1 MNHEY, CDR2 SMNVEV (reference sequence). This CDR3 is built from 14 residues. In the source study's methods: The assay estimated nucleated cells by amplifying reference gene primers. Libraries were prepared by immunoSEQ multiplex PCR; TCRdb keeps only in-frame clonotypes and omits some of them. That table gives V, J and clone size, and the DNA gave D and trimming. The sample carries hundreds of thousands of clones, over 80% recorded once. Sequenced sample: peripheral blood. The sequence was collected from a woman aged 18-35 years with acute or convalescent COVID-19. The chain joins TRBV27 to TRBJ1-2; D not certain. This CDR3 reads CASSLGLGQDGYTF. CDR3 nucleotides: TGTGCCAGCAGTTTAGGTCTTGGCCAGGATGGCTACACCTTC.